This T cell receptor (beta chain) comes out of a study of OX40 agonist ivuxolimab in advanced cancers. Background on the study: Across the patients, intravenous ivuxolimab was delivered every 2 weeks at 0.01 to 10 mg/kg. Of mixed ages from about 23 to 90 and averaging approximately 60 years, the group was 65% to 85% male.

Worth noting for this clone: Its target is not known.

This table comes from immunoSEQ multiplex PCR, and its TCRdb copy is limited to in-frame clones, with some not included. The table shows around 26,000 clones, with about three quarters occurring only once. Overall study results and limits: Within 6 weeks, CD4+ and CD8+ blood T cells expanded clonally at 0.1 to 3.0 mg/kg.

Specimen: CD4+ or CD8+ T cells sorted from blood, collected in a trial of the OX40 agonist ivuxolimab. The sequence was collected from an adult with an advanced solid tumor such as melanoma, head and neck, liver or kidney cancer.

In nucleotides, the CDR3 is TGTGCCAGCAGTTACTCGACTAGCGGGGGAGGGGAGCAGTTCTTC. It yields the protein CASSYSTSGGGEQFF. The chain carries TRBV6-5 and TRBJ2-1; TRBD2 agrees at 12 bases. The ends lost 0 bases at V and 10 bases at J; junction bases unmatched: 4. The CDR3 length is 15 residues. Germline values: CDR1 MNHEY, CDR2 SVGAGI.